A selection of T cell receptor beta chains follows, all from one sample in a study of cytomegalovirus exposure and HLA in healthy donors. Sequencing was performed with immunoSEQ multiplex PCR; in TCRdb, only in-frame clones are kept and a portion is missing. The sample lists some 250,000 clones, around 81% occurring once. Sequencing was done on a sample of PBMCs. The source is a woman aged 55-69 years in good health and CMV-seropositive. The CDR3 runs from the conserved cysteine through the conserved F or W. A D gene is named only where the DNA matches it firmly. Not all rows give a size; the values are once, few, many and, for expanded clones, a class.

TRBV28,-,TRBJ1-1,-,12,TGTGCCAGCGAGGACAGCTACACTGAAGCTTTCTTT,CASEDSYTEAFF
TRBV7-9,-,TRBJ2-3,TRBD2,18,TGTGCCGGGCAGCCGGGACTAGCGGGAGAGTGGAACACAGATACGCAGTATTTT,CAGQPGLAGEWNTDTQYF
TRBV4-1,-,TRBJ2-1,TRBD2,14,TGCGCCAGCAGCCCGGGACTAGCTTACAATGAGCAGTTCTTC,CASSPGLAYNEQFF
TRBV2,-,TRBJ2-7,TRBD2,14,TGTGCCAGCGGAATATTGAGACTAGCGGGGGAGCAGTACTTC,CASGILRLAGEQYF
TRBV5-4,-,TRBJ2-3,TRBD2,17,TGTGCCAGCAGCCCCCCCTCACTAGCGGGAGCCCAAGATACGCAGTATTTT,CASSPPSLAGAQDTQYF
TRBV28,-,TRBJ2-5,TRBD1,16,TGTGCCAGCAGTTCTAGCCCCGGGACAGATCAAGAGACCCAGTACTTC,CASSSSPGTDQETQYF
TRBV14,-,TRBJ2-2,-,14,TGTGCCAGCAGCCGTGAGACTAACACCGGGGAGCTGTTTTTT,CASSRETNTGELFF
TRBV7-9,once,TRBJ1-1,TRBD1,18,TGTGCCAGCAGCTTGGGACAGGTAATTAAAGATGTCAACACTGAAGCTTTCTTT,CASSLGQVIKDVNTEAFF
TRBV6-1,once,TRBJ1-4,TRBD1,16,TGTGCCAGCAGTGGTGTTGTGGGACAGGGTCCGAGGGAACTGTTTTTT,CASSGVVGQGPRELFF
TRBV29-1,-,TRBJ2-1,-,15,TGCAGCGTTGACTCTCCGGGAAGCTCCTACAATGAGCAGTTCTTC,CSVDSPGSSYNEQFF
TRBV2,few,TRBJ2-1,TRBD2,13,TGTGCCAGCAGGACTACTAGCGCCAATGAGCAGTTCTTC,CASRTTSANEQFF
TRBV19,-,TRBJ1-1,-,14,TGTGCCAGTAGTAGCCCCTCCCAGGGGCCCCAGGAGCTCTTT,CASSSPSQGPQELF
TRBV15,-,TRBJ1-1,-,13,TGTGCCACCAGAACGCGGGGAGTGACTGAAGCTTTCTTT,CATRTRGVTEAFF
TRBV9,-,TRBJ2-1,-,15,TGTGCCAGCAGCGTAGACAGGGCAGCCTACAATGAGCAGTTCTTC,CASSVDRAAYNEQFF
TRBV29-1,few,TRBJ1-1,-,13,TGCAGCGTTACGGGGGGGCCTCTCACTGAAGCTTTCTTT,CSVTGGPLTEAFF
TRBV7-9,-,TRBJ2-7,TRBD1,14,TGTGCCAGCAGCTTAGATCCAGGGGGCTACGAGCAGTACTTC,CASSLDPGGYEQYF
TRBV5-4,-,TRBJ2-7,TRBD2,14,TGTGCCAGCAGCTTTAGCGGGAGGACGGGTGAGCAGTACTTC,CASSFSGRTGEQYF
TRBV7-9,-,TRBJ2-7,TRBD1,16,TGTGCCAGCAGCGGACAGACAGGGCCCCTACTACGCGAGCAGTACTTC,CASSGQTGPLLREQYF
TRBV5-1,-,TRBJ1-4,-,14,TGCGCCAGCACCTTACAGCCAACTAATGAAAAACTGTTTTTT,CASTLQPTNEKLFF
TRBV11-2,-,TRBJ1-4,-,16,TGTGCCAGCAGCTTATCTTCCGGGACACTCTATGAAAAACTGTTTTTT,CASSLSSGTLYEKLFF
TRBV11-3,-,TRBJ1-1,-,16,TGTGCCAGCAGCTTAGTTTTAGGAGAGGGAAAATTTGAAGCTTTCTTT,CASSLVLGEGKFEAFF
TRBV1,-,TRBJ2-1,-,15,TGCACCAGCAGCCACACGGGACTAGGGGACAATGAGCAGTTCTTC,CTSSHTGLGDNEQFF